This TCR beta chain was profiled in a study of cytomegalovirus exposure and HLA in healthy donors. Study-wide findings and caveats: The classifier reportedly diagnosed cytomegalovirus status with high specificity and sensitivity.

Profiling relied on immunoSEQ multiplex PCR, and the TCRdb table lists in-frame clones only, not all of them. The profile shows approximately 150,000 clones, roughly 91% of them singletons. Losses at the gene ends were 4 bases for V and 2 bases for J; bases not matched to a gene: 5. Germline V CDR1 and CDR2: ENHRY, SYGVKD. This CDR3 is built from 16 residues. In regard to this clone: What it recognizes is unknown.

This chain joins TRBV10-3 and TRBJ2-6, with 7 bases identical to TRBD1. The sequenced material came from PBMCs. The origin of this receptor is a young woman in good health and CMV-seropositive. CDR3 sequence (DNA): TGTGCCATCAGTGGATCCGGACAGGCTGGGGCCAACGTCCTGACTTTC. It yields the protein CAISGSGQAGANVLTF.